A single sample gave rise to the 21 T cell receptor beta chains below, sequenced in a study of cytomegalovirus exposure and HLA in healthy donors. Amplification used 60 Vbeta primers and 13 Jbeta primers. TCRdb's copy holds only in-frame clones and misses some; the assay was immunoSEQ multiplex PCR. This table holds approximately 140,000 clones, roughly four fifths found once. Sequenced: PBMCs. The receptors come from a woman aged 40 to 50 in good health and CMV-seronegative.

V usage is TRBV6-5 and J usage is TRBJ1-3; D ambiguous. Trimming took 5 bases from V and 0 from J, leaving 11 bases between them. This CDR3 has 15 amino acids. Germline-derived CDR1 and CDR2 are MNHEY and SVGAGI. Here the CDR3 DNA reads TGTGCCAGCAGTAGATGGGCCCTCTCTGGAAACACCATATATTTT. It yields the protein CASSRWALSGNTIYF.

This chain links TRBV21-1 with TRBJ2-4; the D call TRBD2 from the table was never checked on the DNA. TRBV21-1 is a known pseudogene. The length of the CDR3 is 20 residues. The CDR3 DNA follows: TGTGCCAGCAGCAATCCCCTAGGGCTAGCGGGAGGGCCAGGCAAAAACATTCAGTACTTC. It yields the protein CASSNPLGLAGGPGKNIQYF.

The gene calls are TRBV28 and TRBJ1-5; unclear D gene. In germline, CDR1 is MDHEN, CDR2 SYDVKM. Trimming took 3 bases from V and 7 from J, leaving 13 bases between them. This CDR3 region has 14 residues. This chain's CDR3 is CASSFSGRAQPQHF. The CDR3 coding sequence is TGTGCCAGCAGTTTTAGCGGGCGGGCGCAGCCCCAGCATTTT.

This chain connects TRBV27 to TRBJ1-6; weak D call: TRBD1 (5 bases). Trimming stripped 5 bases from V and 8 bases from J, with 25 bases between. The CDR3 has 18 residues. Germline V CDR1 and CDR2: MNHEY, SMNVEV (reference sequence). CDR3 DNA sequence: TGTGCCAGCAGTGAGGGGACTGCCTGGCCCCGGGTTTATTCACCCCTCCACTTT. This codes for CASSEGTAWPRVYSPLHF.

CDR3 region: CASSFGQGYGYTF. CDR3 DNA sequence: TGTGCCAGCAGTTTTGGCCAGGGGTATGGCTACACCTTC. The chain is built from TRBV28 and TRBJ1-2, with D perhaps matching TRBD1 (6 bases). From germline, CDR1 is MDHEN and CDR2 SYDVKM. CDR3 length: 13 amino acids. Trimming removed 3 bases at V and 5 bases at J, with 10 bases between.

The rearrangement uses TRBV5-1 and TRBJ2-5; 13 bases line up with TRBD2. The CDR3 extends over 15 amino acids. Germline-derived CDR1 and CDR2 are SGHRS and YFSETQ. The V gene end was trimmed by 4 bases and the J gene end by 4 bases; junction bases not matched to a gene: 4. The CDR3 bases are TGCGCCAGCAGCCCGGGACTAGCGGGAAGAGAGACCCAGTACTTC. Translation: CASSPGLAGRETQYF.

The J gene is TRBJ2-6, the V gene TRBV7-3; 12 bases align to TRBD1. Trimming cost V 1 base and J 3 bases; bases outside gene matches: 7. Germline CDR1 and CDR2: SGHTA and FQGTGA. The length of the CDR3 is 19 residues. The CDR3 region is CASSLNAGTGGFGANVLTF. The CDR3 nucleotides read TGTGCCAGCAGCTTAAATGCCGGGACAGGGGGCTTTGGGGCCAACGTCCTGACTTTC. The entire variable domain, with the rest obtained from reference TRBV7-3 and TRBJ2-6, is as follows: GAGVSQTPSNKVTEKGKYVELRCDPISGHTALYWYRQSLGQGPEFLIYFQGTGAADDSGLPNDRFFAVRPEGSVSTLKIQRTERGDSAVYLCASSLNAGTGGFGANVLTFGAGSRLTVL.

This chain uses TRBV7-6 with TRBJ2-3, with TRBD2 matching 7 bases. The germline V gene has CDR1 SGHVS and CDR2 FNYEAQ. The CDR3 sequence is 14 residues long. V shed 1 base, J shed 4 bases, and the junction held 2 bases outside the gene matches. CDR3 DNA sequence: TGTGCCAGCAGCTTAGGGGGAGGGTCAGATACGCAGTATTTT. Translated, it gives CASSLGGGSDTQYF.

The rearrangement links TRBV7-8 to TRBJ2-1; a weak D match, TRBD2 (6 bases). CDR1 is SGHVS, CDR2 FQNEAQ, per germline. The CDR3 is made up of 14 amino acids. Between the trimmed V and J ends, which lost 1 base and 16 bases, there was a span of 20 bases. CDR3 protein: CASSLDPAAGPLFF. As DNA, the CDR3 is TGTGCCAGCAGCTTAGATCCAGCAGCGGGTCCCCTATTCTTC.

This chain connects TRBV7-2 to TRBJ2-3; TRBD1 aligns across 7 bases. Germline lookup yields CDR1 SGHTA and CDR2 FQGNSA. The trim removed 2 bases at V and 1 base at J, leaving 6 bases unmatched. The CDR3 loop spans 16 amino acids. CDR3 sequence: CASSLRGGAGTDTQYF. DNA for the CDR3: TGTGCCAGCAGCTTAAGAGGGGGCGCGGGCACAGATACGCAGTATTTT.

This clone was observed a few times. J is TRBJ2-5 and V is TRBV5-1; a weak D match, TRBD2 (5 bases). Germline loops: CDR1 SGHRS, CDR2 YFSETQ. CDR3 length: 15 residues. V was pared by 3 bases and J by 5 bases, with 17 bases between. CDR3 sequence reads: CASSSEVGSRETQYF. The CDR3 DNA sequence: TGCGCCAGCAGCTCCGAGGTTGGGAGTAGGGAGACCCAGTACTTC.

Regarding this clone: Because the CDR3's place on the DNA is in doubt, the DNA is left out and the CDR3 is given as listed by TCRdb. The CDR3 region is CASSLFAGGASGEKFF. The chain couples TRBV28 to TRBJ2-1; the D segment call TRBD1 is taken from the table without a DNA check. In germline, CDR1 is MDHEN, CDR2 SYDVKM. Inclusive of both ends, the CDR3 amounts to 16 amino acids.

The rearrangement uses TRBV5-6 and TRBJ1-2; maybe TRBD1 (6 bases). Germline values: CDR1 SGHDT, CDR2 YYEEEE. The CDR3 is made up of 14 amino acids. Trimming left V 2 bases short and J 4 bases short, with 12 bases between. DNA of the CDR3: TGTGCCAGCAGCTTTGGGGGCCGGAGCTATGGCTACACCTTC. Its protein is CASSFGGRSYGYTF. Supplemented by reference TRBV5-6 and TRBJ1-2, the full variable domain reads DAGVTQSPTHLIKTRGQQVTLRCSPKSGHDTVSWYQQALGQGPQFIFQYYEEEERQRGNFPDRFSGHQFPNYSSELNVNALLLGDSALYLCASSFGGRSYGYTFGSGTRLTVV.

The chain joins TRBV7-3 to TRBJ1-1; TRBD1 matches at 10 bases. Germline V gene data show CDR1 as SGHTA and CDR2 as FQGTGA. CDR3 size: 20 residues. J was trimmed by 4 bases and V by 2 bases; bases with no gene match: 19. The CDR3 DNA follows: TGTGCCAGCAGCTTAGGCTGGACAGGGGGTAATAGCAAGGGGGGCACTGAAGCTTTCTTT. It codes for CASSLGWTGGNSKGGTEAFF.

This clone was counted a few times. The CDR3 bases are TGTGCCAGCAGCACCTACCCCGGGACAGTCAATGAGCAGTTCTTC. This encodes CASSTYPGTVNEQFF. The genes are TRBV7-8 and TRBJ2-1; 7 nucleotides match TRBD1. Germline CDR1 SGHVS, CDR2 FQNEAQ. J gave up 6 bases and V 5 bases, and 10 bases lay outside the gene matches. The CDR3 contains 15 residues. Together with reference TRBV7-8 and TRBJ2-1, the CDR3 gives the full variable domain: GAGVSQSPRYKVAKRGQDVALRCDPISGHVSLFWYQQALGQGPEFLTYFQNEAQLDKSGLPSDRFFAERPEGSVSTLKIQRTQQEDSAVYLCASSTYPGTVNEQFFGPGTRLTVL.

This clone showed up just once. The rearrangement uses TRBV7-2 and TRBJ1-5; D unresolved. CDR3 length: 13 amino acids. The V gene lost 5 bases and the J gene lost 0 bases, with 5 bases spanning the gap. Germline CDR1 reads SGHTA; CDR2 reads FQGNSA. CDR3 DNA sequence: TGTGCCAGCAGCCCAAATAGCAATCAGCCCCAGCATTTT. Translation gives CASSPNSNQPQHF.

CDR3 residues: CASSLGHSNEKLFF. In nucleotides, the CDR3 is TGCGCCAGCAGCTTGGGGCACAGTAATGAAAAACTGTTTTTT. V and J are TRBV5-1 and TRBJ1-4, with D hard to call. CDR3 length: 14 residues. Per germline, CDR1 SGHRS and CDR2 YFSETQ. V was trimmed by 0 bases and J by 4 bases, leaving 7 bases between them.

The J gene is TRBJ1-3, the V gene TRBV18, with D perhaps TRBD1 (5 bases). Germline CDR1 reads KGHSH; CDR2 reads LQKENI. Trimming removed 3 bases from V and 0 bases from J, with 6 bases in between. The CDR3 has 14 residues. CDR3 DNA sequence: TGTGCCAGCTCACCCGGGGGCTCTGGAAACACCATATATTTT. This gives the protein CASSPGGSGNTIYF.

The rearrangement uses TRBV7-2 and TRBJ2-1; TRBD2 aligns across 9 bases. Germline V gene sequence: CDR1 SGHTA, CDR2 FQGNSA. This CDR3 comprises 15 residues. With 2 bases clipped from V and 7 bases from J, the junction kept 6 bases outside the gene matches. CDR3: CASSLRGGRVNEQFF. As DNA, the CDR3 is TGTGCCAGCAGCTTAAGGGGCGGGAGGGTAAATGAGCAGTTCTTC.

J is TRBJ2-5 and V is TRBV7-9; D is ambiguous. The better agreement between TRBJ2-7 and the DNA end casts doubt on the J call. This CDR3 has 10 residues. Germline loops: CDR1 SEHNR, CDR2 FQNEAQ (reference sequence). CDR3 in amino acids: CASSPNEQYF. The CDR3 DNA reads TGTGCCAGCAGCCCGAACGAGCAGTACTTC.

J is TRBJ1-2 and V is TRBV9, with TRBD1 matching over 7 bases. Germline V CDR1 and CDR2: SGDLS, YYNGEE. Trimming cost V 2 bases and J 7 bases; bases outside gene matches: 2. This CDR3 spans 12 amino acids. The CDR3 loop reads CASSVSGGGYTF. The CDR3 DNA sequence: TGTGCCAGCAGCGTCTCAGGGGGTGGCTACACCTTC.